This T cell receptor (beta chain) was obtained from a study of T cells in Graves' hyperthyroidism and ophthalmopathy. On this clonotype: Its antigen is as yet unknown.

From 10 ml of fresh peripheral blood, PBMCs were isolated. Study-level findings and limits: Through a model of 13 V-J features, ophthalmopathy was separated from stable hyperthyroidism.

This CDR3 comprises 14 residues. V lost 5 bases to trimming and J lost 6 bases; unmatched junction nucleotides: 0. CDR1 SNHLY and CDR2 FYNNEI come from the germline V gene. Amplification targeted TCR beta CDR3 regions from RNA transcripts. The HTBI set primed first-round TCR CDR3 RT-PCR. TCRdb recomputed calls from the multiplex PCR reads with MiXCR, one row per CDR3 protein. The table includes about 210,000 distinct CDR3 sequences, about 17% detected once. The specimen sequenced was blood. The chain combines TRBV2 with TRBJ2-2; 13 positions agree with TRBD2. The TCR was taken from a man aged 40-50 years with Graves' hyperthyroidism. Here the CDR3 DNA reads TGTGCCAGCAGTACTAGCGGGAGGGCCGGGGAGCTGTTTTTT. It specifies CASSTSGRAGELFF. Together with reference TRBV2 and TRBJ2-2, the CDR3 gives the full variable domain: EPEVTQTPSHQVTQMGQEVILRCVPISNHLYFYWYRQILGQKVEFLVSFYNNEISEKSEIFDDQFSVERPDGSNFTLKIRSTKLEDSAMYFCASSTSGRAGELFFGEGSRLTVL.